This TCR beta chain originates from a study of T cell repertoires in cytomegalovirus infection. Trimming left V 3 bases short and J 0 bases short, with 8 bases between. CDR1 MGHRA and CDR2 YSYEKL come from the germline V gene. The CDR3 totals 14 residues. One entry per CDR3 protein results from TCRdb running MiXCR on the reads. The sample consists of some 680,000 distinct CDR3 sequences, about 40% of them appearing once. The sequence came from a human donor in good health (CMV status not recorded). Some clones in this sample may be carry-over from other donors' samples. The sample taken for sequencing was PBMCs. This rearrangement joins TRBV4-1 to TRBJ2-5; either TRBD1 or TRBD2 may supply D (5 bases each). CDR3 residues: CASSHGTYQETQYF. CDR3 in DNA: TGCGCCAGCAGCCATGGGACGTACCAAGAGACCCAGTACTTC.